This T cell receptor beta chain was captured in a study of T cells after yellow fever vaccination. In TCRdb, the 5' RACE reads were re-called with MiXCR into one record per CDR3 protein. The sample contains hundreds of thousands of distinct CDR3 sequences, 3.6% of which appear only once. CDR1 and CDR2 (germline): SNHLY, FYNNEI. This CDR3 contains 15 residues. V shed 4 bases and J shed 2 bases, with 13 bases lying between them. This clonotype was seen repeatedly, ten times or more. Its specificity is not known. Study observations and caveats: Most primary-vaccination clones reappeared after the booster (approximately 97% CD4, 88% CD8).

This receptor was taken from a man aged 18 to 35 who received the YFV17D yellow fever vaccine. This chain uses TRBV2 with TRBJ2-3; D remains ambiguous. Sample: PBMCs, taken on the day of the yellow fever booster vaccination. DNA of the CDR3: TGTGCCAGCAGTGTAAACAGCCAATCCACAGATACGCAGTATTTT. Translating it yields CASSVNSQSTDTQYF.